The present entry profiles one TCR beta chain with its context. The antigen remains undetermined. Sequencing was performed on unstimulated naive, memory, effector memory and TEMRA subsets derived from a few donor pairs. Generated by immunoSEQ multiplex PCR, the TCRdb table keeps only in-frame clones and is missing some. The sample includes approximately 52,000 clones, about 97% of them seen just once. The data derive from a study of siplizumab effects on memory and regulatory T cells. Overall study results and limits: Unstimulated subsets were the mapping target of only a minor fraction of alloreactive clones. On average, about 70% of mappable alloreactive CD4+ clones were Treg-derived under siplizumab, against 25% to 30% in controls. Roughly 75-95% of proliferating CD4+ or CD8+ clones lacked an assignable naive or memory phenotype.

The clonotype was recovered from a human donor in good health. The sample consisted of naive CD4+ T cells sorted from blood.

CDR3 sequence reads: CASSNKPSGTFTQETQYF. CDR3 nucleotide sequence: TGTGCCAGTAGTAATAAGCCTAGCGGAACTTTTACACAAGAGACCCAGTACTTC. The chain has TRBV19 and TRBJ2-5, with 7 bases lining up with TRBD2. V lost 4 bases to trimming and J lost 2 bases; unmatched junction nucleotides: 16. Germline V gene lookup returns CDR1 LNHDA and CDR2 SQIVND (reference sequence). This CDR3 is 18 amino acids long.